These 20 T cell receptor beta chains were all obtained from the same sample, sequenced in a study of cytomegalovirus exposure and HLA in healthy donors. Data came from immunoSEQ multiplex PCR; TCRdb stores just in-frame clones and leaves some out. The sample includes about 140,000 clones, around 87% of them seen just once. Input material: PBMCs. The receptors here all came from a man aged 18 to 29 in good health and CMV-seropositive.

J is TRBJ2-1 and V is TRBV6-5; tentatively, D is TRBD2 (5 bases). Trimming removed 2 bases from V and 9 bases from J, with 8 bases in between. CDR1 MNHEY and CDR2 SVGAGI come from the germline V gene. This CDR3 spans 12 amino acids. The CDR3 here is CASSYGESEQFF. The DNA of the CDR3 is TGTGCCAGCAGTTACGGGGAGAGTGAGCAGTTCTTC.

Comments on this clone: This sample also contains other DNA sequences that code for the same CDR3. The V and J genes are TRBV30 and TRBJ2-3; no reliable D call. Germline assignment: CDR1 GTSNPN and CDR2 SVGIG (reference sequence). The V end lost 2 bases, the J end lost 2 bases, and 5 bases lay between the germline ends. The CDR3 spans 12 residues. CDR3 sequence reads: CAWSPNTDTQYF. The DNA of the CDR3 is TGTGCCTGGAGTCCCAACACAGATACGCAGTATTTT.

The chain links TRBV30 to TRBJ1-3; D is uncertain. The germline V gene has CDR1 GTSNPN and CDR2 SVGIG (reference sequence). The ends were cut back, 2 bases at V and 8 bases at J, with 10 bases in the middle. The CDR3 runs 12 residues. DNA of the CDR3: TGTGCCTGGAGTACTAGTGGGGACACCATATATTTT. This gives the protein CAWSTSGDTIYF.

For the CDR3, the DNA is TGCGCCAGCAGCCTACTACCGGGAGCGTCCTCCTACGAGCAGTACTTC. Its translation: CASSLLPGASSYEQYF. The J gene is TRBJ2-7, the V gene TRBV4-1, with D perhaps matching TRBD2 (6 bases). Germline V gives CDR1 MGHRA, CDR2 YSYEKL. The germline V and J ends were trimmed by 4 bases and 0 bases, with 16 bases remaining between them. This CDR3 has 16 amino acids.

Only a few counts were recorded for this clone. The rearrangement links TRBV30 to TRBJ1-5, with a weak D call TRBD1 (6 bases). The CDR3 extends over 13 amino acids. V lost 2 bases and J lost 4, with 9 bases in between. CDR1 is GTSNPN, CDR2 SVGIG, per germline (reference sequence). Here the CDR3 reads CAWSLDSNQPQHF. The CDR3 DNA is TGTGCCTGGAGTTTGGACAGTAATCAGCCCCAGCATTTT.

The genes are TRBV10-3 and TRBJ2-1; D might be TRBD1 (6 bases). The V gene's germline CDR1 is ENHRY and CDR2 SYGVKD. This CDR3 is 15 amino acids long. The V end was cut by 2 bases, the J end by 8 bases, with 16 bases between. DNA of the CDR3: TGTGCCATCAGTGAGGGGACCGGACAGAGGGATGAGCAGTTCTTC. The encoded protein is CAISEGTGQRDEQFF.

For the CDR3, the DNA is TGTGCCAGCAGCTTTCGATTGCAGGGGGCTAAAGAGCAGTACTTC. Residues: CASSFRLQGAKEQYF. The J gene is TRBJ2-7, the V gene TRBV11-1; 8 positions agree with TRBD1. V trimming: 3 bases; J trimming: 7 bases; junction bases outside the gene matches: 11. Germline CDR1 and CDR2: SGHAT and FQDESV (reference sequence). The CDR3 runs 15 residues.

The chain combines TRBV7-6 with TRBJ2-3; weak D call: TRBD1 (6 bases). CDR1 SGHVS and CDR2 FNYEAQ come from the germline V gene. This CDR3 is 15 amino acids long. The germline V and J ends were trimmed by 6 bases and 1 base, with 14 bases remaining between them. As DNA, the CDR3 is TGTGCCAGCAGTGCCTGGACAGTCGGCACAGATACGCAGTATTTT. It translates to CASSAWTVGTDTQYF.

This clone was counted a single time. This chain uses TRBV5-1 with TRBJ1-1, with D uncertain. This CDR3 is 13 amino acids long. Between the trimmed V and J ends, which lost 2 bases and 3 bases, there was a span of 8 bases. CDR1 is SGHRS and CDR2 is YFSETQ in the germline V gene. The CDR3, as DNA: TGCGCCAGCAGCTTCTCAGATGACACTGAAGCTTTCTTT. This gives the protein CASSFSDDTEAFF.

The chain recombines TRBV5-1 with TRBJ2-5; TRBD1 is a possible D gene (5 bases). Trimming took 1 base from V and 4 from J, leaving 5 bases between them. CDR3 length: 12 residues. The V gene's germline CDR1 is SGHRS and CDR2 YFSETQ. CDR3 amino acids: CASSLQGETQYF. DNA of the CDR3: TGCGCCAGCAGCTTGCAGGGAGAGACCCAGTACTTC.

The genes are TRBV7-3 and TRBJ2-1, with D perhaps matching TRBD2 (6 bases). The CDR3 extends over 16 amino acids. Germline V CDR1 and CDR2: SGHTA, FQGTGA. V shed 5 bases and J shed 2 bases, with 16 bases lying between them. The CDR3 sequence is CASSPLYSGTYNEQFF. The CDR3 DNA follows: TGTGCCAGCAGCCCCCTCTATAGCGGAACCTACAATGAGCAGTTCTTC.

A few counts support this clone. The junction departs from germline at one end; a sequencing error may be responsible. In nucleotides, the CDR3 is TGTGCCAGCAGCTTCCCACAGGGGGCTAGCGCCTTC. Translation gives CASSFPQGASAF. The chain combines TRBV5-4 with TRBJ1-2; 9 nucleotides align to TRBD1. Germline CDR1 and CDR2: SGHNT and YYREEE (reference sequence). The CDR3 consists of 12 residues.

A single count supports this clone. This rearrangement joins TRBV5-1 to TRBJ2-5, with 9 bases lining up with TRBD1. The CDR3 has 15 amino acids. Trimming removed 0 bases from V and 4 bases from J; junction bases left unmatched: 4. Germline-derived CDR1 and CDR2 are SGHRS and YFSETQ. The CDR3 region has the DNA TGCGCCAGCAGCTTGGGTCGACAGGGGGGAGAGACCCAGTACTTC. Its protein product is CASSLGRQGGETQYF.

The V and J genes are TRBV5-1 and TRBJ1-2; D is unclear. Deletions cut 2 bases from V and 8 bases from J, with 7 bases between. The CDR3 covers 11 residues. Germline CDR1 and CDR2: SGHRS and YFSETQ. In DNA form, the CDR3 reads TGCGCCAGCAGCTTAGGAGGGGGCTACACCTTC. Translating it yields CASSLGGGYTF.

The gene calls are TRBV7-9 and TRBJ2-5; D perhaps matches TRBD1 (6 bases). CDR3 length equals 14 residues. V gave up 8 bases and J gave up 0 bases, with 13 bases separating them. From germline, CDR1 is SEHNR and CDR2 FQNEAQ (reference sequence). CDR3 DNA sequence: TGTGCCAGCGGCTATGACAGGAACCAAGAGACCCAGTACTTC. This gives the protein CASGYDRNQETQYF.

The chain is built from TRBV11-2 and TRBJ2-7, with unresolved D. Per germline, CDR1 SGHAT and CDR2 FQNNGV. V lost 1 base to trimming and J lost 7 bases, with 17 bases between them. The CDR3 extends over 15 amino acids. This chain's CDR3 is CASSLVGRSYDEQYF. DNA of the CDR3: TGTGCCAGCAGCTTAGTGGGTAGGAGCTACGATGAGCAGTACTTC.

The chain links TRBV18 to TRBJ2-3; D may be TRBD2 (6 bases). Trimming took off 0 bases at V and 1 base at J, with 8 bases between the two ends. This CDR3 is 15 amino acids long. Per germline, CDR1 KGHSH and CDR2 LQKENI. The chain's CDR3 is CASSPPSGGTDTQYF. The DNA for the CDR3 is TGTGCCAGCTCACCACCATCGGGGGGCACAGATACGCAGTATTTT.

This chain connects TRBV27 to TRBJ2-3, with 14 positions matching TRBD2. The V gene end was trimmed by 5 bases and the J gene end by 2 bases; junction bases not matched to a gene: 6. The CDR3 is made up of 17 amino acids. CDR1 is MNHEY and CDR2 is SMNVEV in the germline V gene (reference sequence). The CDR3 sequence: CASSPGLAGGLTDTQYF. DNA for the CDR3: TGTGCCAGCAGTCCCGGACTAGCGGGAGGCCTCACAGATACGCAGTATTTT.

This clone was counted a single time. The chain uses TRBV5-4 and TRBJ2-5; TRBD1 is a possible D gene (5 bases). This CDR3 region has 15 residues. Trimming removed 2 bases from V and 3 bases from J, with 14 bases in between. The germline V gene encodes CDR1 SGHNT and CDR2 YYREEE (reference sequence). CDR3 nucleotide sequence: TGTGCCAGCAGCTTCCGCCAGGGTAGTAAAGAGACCCAGTACTTC. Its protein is CASSFRQGSKETQYF. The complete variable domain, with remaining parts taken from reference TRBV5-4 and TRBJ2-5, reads ETGVTQSPTHLIKTRGQQVTLRCSSQSGHNTVSWYQQALGQGPQFIFQYYREEENGRGNFPPRFSGLQFPNYSSELNVNALELDDSALYLCASSFRQGSKETQYFGPGTRLLVL.

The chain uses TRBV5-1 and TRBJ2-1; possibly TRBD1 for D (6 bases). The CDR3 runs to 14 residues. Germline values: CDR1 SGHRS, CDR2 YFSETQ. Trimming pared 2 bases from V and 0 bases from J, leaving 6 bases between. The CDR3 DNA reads TGCGCCAGCAGCTTAGGGGGCTCCTACAATGAGCAGTTCTTC. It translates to CASSLGGSYNEQFF.